This is a list of T cell receptor beta chains from one sample in a study of T cell changes during pregnancy in multiple sclerosis. Data came from immunoSEQ multiplex PCR; TCRdb stores just in-frame clones and leaves some out. Of some 40,000 clones listed, roughly nine tenths are singletons. This material consisted of peripheral blood, taken in the second trimester of pregnancy. These receptors all stem from a female donor in good health, enrolled as a control in a pregnancy study. CDR3s include the opening cysteine and the closing phenylalanine or tryptophan. D genes are given only for firm matches. Some rows mark clone size as missing; the rest say once, few, many or name a class of expanded clone.

d_call: TRBD1; v_call: TRBV6-1; j_call: TRBJ2-7; clone_size: -; cdr3_nt: TGTGCCAGCAGAGGGGGCGAAACCTACGAGCAGTACTTC; cdr3_aa: CASRGGETYEQYF
d_call: TRBD1; v_call: TRBV27; j_call: TRBJ1-2; clone_size: -; cdr3_nt: TGTGCCAGCAGTTTATCCCGAGACAGGGGACCCGGATATGGCTACACCTTC; cdr3_aa: CASSLSRDRGPGYGYTF
d_call: TRBD2; v_call: TRBV6-1; j_call: TRBJ2-1; clone_size: -; cdr3_nt: TGTGCCAGCACTCAAGGGGGACTAGCGGGAGTAAAGCAGTTCTTC; cdr3_aa: CASTQGGLAGVKQFF
d_call: -; v_call: TRBV4-2; j_call: TRBJ2-5; clone_size: -; cdr3_nt: TGTGCCAGCAGCATCGAAGGGGGGGCAACTCACCAAGAGACCCAGTACTTC; cdr3_aa: CASSIEGGATHQETQYF
d_call: TRBD1; v_call: TRBV29-1; j_call: TRBJ1-1; clone_size: -; cdr3_nt: TGCAGCCCATACGGACAGGGCGGGACTGAAGCTTTCTTT; cdr3_aa: CSPYGQGGTEAFF
d_call: -; v_call: TRBV2; j_call: TRBJ2-7; clone_size: -; cdr3_nt: TGTGCCAGCAGTGAAGGAGCAGGGTTCCACGAGCAGTACTTC; cdr3_aa: CASSEGAGFHEQYF
d_call: TRBD2; v_call: TRBV5-1; j_call: TRBJ2-7; clone_size: -; cdr3_nt: TGCGCCAGCAGCCTTAGCGGGAGCGCGTACGAGCAGTACTTC; cdr3_aa: CASSLSGSAYEQYF
d_call: -; v_call: TRBV11-3; j_call: TRBJ1-3; clone_size: -; cdr3_nt: TGTGCCAGCAGCTTACTTGTTGGAAACACCATATATTTT; cdr3_aa: CASSLLVGNTIYF
d_call: TRBD2; v_call: TRBV5-1; j_call: TRBJ2-3; clone_size: -; cdr3_nt: TGCGCCAGCAGCTTATCTAGCGGGAGAGGCACAGATACGCAGTATTTT; cdr3_aa: CASSLSSGRGTDTQYF
d_call: TRBD2; v_call: TRBV7-6; j_call: TRBJ2-1; clone_size: once; cdr3_nt: TGTGCCAGCAGCTTAGGACTAGCGGCCCCCTACAATGAGCAGTTCTTC; cdr3_aa: CASSLGLAAPYNEQFF
d_call: -; v_call: TRBV7-9; j_call: TRBJ1-2; clone_size: -; cdr3_nt: TGTGCCAGCTTCGGGAGGGATTTTAACTATGGCTACACCTTC; cdr3_aa: CASFGRDFNYGYTF
d_call: -; v_call: TRBV2; j_call: TRBJ1-2; clone_size: -; cdr3_nt: TGTGCCAGCAGTGAAGGGGGGGTATACGGCTACACCTTC; cdr3_aa: CASSEGGVYGYTF
d_call: TRBD1; v_call: TRBV9; j_call: TRBJ1-1; clone_size: -; cdr3_nt: TGTGCCAGCAGCGAGGGGGAGGGACAGGGGGGACACACTGAAGCTTTCTTT; cdr3_aa: CASSEGEGQGGHTEAFF
d_call: TRBD1; v_call: TRBV12-5; j_call: TRBJ2-5; clone_size: -; cdr3_nt: TGTGCTAGTGGTTTGCTACAGGGGGGCCAAGAGACCCAGTACTTC; cdr3_aa: CASGLLQGGQETQYF
d_call: TRBD1; v_call: TRBV2; j_call: TRBJ2-7; clone_size: -; cdr3_nt: TGTGCCAGCAGAGAGACAGGGCCGGTCTACGAGCAGTACTTC; cdr3_aa: CASRETGPVYEQYF
d_call: TRBD1; v_call: TRBV15; j_call: TRBJ1-4; clone_size: -; cdr3_nt: TGTGCCACCAGCAGTGGGGACAGGGGGCTTGTTGAAAAACTGTTTTTT; cdr3_aa: CATSSGDRGLVEKLFF
d_call: -; v_call: TRBV11-1; j_call: TRBJ1-2; clone_size: -; cdr3_nt: TGTGCCAGCAGCTTAGAACGGGACATTGCCTATGGCTACACCTTC; cdr3_aa: CASSLERDIAYGYTF
d_call: -; v_call: TRBV4-1; j_call: TRBJ1-1; clone_size: -; cdr3_nt: TGCGCCAGCAGCCAAGACTTCCTATCTATCAGGGTGAACACTGAAGCTTTCTTT; cdr3_aa: CASSQDFLSIRVNTEAFF
d_call: TRBD2; v_call: TRBV10-3; j_call: TRBJ2-1; clone_size: once; cdr3_nt: TGTGCCATCAGACGAATGGGACTAGCGGGAGGATTAGATGAGCAGTTCTTC; cdr3_aa: CAIRRMGLAGGLDEQFF
d_call: -; v_call: TRBV28; j_call: TRBJ2-4; clone_size: once; cdr3_nt: TGTGCCAGCAGTTTATCAGGGGGGAGGAACATTCAGTACTTC; cdr3_aa: CASSLSGGRNIQYF
d_call: -; v_call: TRBV28; j_call: TRBJ1-3; clone_size: -; cdr3_nt: TGTGCCAGCAGTTTCCCCAGGGGCTCTGGAAACACCATATATTTT; cdr3_aa: CASSFPRGSGNTIYF
d_call: TRBD2; v_call: TRBV6-5; j_call: TRBJ2-7; clone_size: -; cdr3_nt: TGTGCCAGCAGTTACTTATATTCGGGGAGGGTTTACGAGCAGTACTTC; cdr3_aa: CASSYLYSGRVYEQYF
d_call: -; v_call: TRBV29-1; j_call: TRBJ2-7; clone_size: -; cdr3_nt: TGCAGCGTCGAAAGACAGTACGAGCAGTACTTC; cdr3_aa: CSVERQYEQYF
d_call: -; v_call: TRBV2; j_call: TRBJ1-5; clone_size: -; cdr3_nt: TGTGCCAGCAGTGATCAGGAGGATCAGCCCCAGCATTTT; cdr3_aa: CASSDQEDQPQHF
d_call: -; v_call: TRBV19; j_call: TRBJ1-2; clone_size: -; cdr3_nt: TGTGCCAGTAGTATAACACAGGGTAACTATGGCTACACCTTC; cdr3_aa: CASSITQGNYGYTF
d_call: -; v_call: TRBV29-1; j_call: TRBJ2-2; clone_size: once; cdr3_nt: TGCAGCGTTGCAGGAACCACCGGGGAGCTGTTTTTT; cdr3_aa: CSVAGTTGELFF
d_call: TRBD2; v_call: TRBV7-7; j_call: TRBJ2-5; clone_size: -; cdr3_nt: TGTGCCAGCAGCTTGATCGGGGAGGGAAGCACCCAGTACTTC; cdr3_aa: CASSLIGEGSTQYF
d_call: TRBD1; v_call: TRBV11-2; j_call: TRBJ2-7; clone_size: once; cdr3_nt: TGTGCCAGCAGCAAACCGGGACAGGGGAGGTACGAGCAGTACTTC; cdr3_aa: CASSKPGQGRYEQYF
d_call: TRBD1; v_call: TRBV18; j_call: TRBJ1-2; clone_size: few; cdr3_nt: TGTGCCAGCTCACCTCGGGACAGCCTTAACTATGGCTACACCTTC; cdr3_aa: CASSPRDSLNYGYTF
d_call: TRBD1; v_call: TRBV19; j_call: TRBJ1-4; clone_size: few; cdr3_nt: TGTGCCAGTAGTGCTGCAACAGGGGGAGATGAAAAACTGTTTTTT; cdr3_aa: CASSAATGGDEKLFF
d_call: TRBD1; v_call: TRBV19; j_call: TRBJ1-2; clone_size: -; cdr3_nt: TGTGCCAGTAGTACCGACAGGGAGTATGGCTACACCTTC; cdr3_aa: CASSTDREYGYTF
d_call: -; v_call: TRBV25-1; j_call: TRBJ1-2; clone_size: -; cdr3_nt: TGTGCCAGCAGTGAACGCAGGTCGGATGGCTACACCTTC; cdr3_aa: CASSERRSDGYTF
d_call: -; v_call: TRBV5-4; j_call: TRBJ2-7; clone_size: -; cdr3_nt: TGTGCCAGCAGCTTGTCGCGTACCCACGAGCAGTACTTC; cdr3_aa: CASSLSRTHEQYF
d_call: TRBD1; v_call: TRBV5-1; j_call: TRBJ2-5; clone_size: -; cdr3_nt: TGCGCCAGCAGCTTGGGGACAGGTTTAACCCAAGAGACCCAGTACTTC; cdr3_aa: CASSLGTGLTQETQYF
d_call: TRBD2; v_call: TRBV6-1; j_call: TRBJ2-7; clone_size: once; cdr3_nt: TGTGCCAGCAGGGCGACTAGCGGGAACCCCTACGAGCAGTACTTC; cdr3_aa: CASRATSGNPYEQYF
d_call: -; v_call: TRBV10-3; j_call: TRBJ2-7; clone_size: -; cdr3_nt: TGTGCCATCAGTCTGGACAGCTACGAGCAGTACTTC; cdr3_aa: CAISLDSYEQYF
d_call: TRBD1; v_call: TRBV19; j_call: TRBJ1-2; clone_size: once; cdr3_nt: TGTGCCAGTAGTATCGGGACAGGGGCTTACTCTGGCGGCTACACCTTC; cdr3_aa: CASSIGTGAYSGGYTF
d_call: -; v_call: TRBV4-1; j_call: TRBJ1-1; clone_size: few; cdr3_nt: TGCGCCAGCAGCCAAGCCGGTTGGGGGGGCGCTTTCTTT; cdr3_aa: CASSQAGWGGAFF
d_call: -; v_call: TRBV7-8; j_call: TRBJ1-2; clone_size: -; cdr3_nt: TGTGCCAGCAGCTTAGGACCGGACACGAGATATGGCTACACCTTC; cdr3_aa: CASSLGPDTRYGYTF
d_call: -; v_call: TRBV5-1; j_call: TRBJ2-7; clone_size: -; cdr3_nt: TGCGCCAGCAGCTTGATGGGGGCCTCCTACGAGCAGTACTTC; cdr3_aa: CASSLMGASYEQYF
d_call: TRBD1; v_call: TRBV5-1; j_call: TRBJ1-1; clone_size: -; cdr3_nt: TGCGCCAGCAGCTTAAGACAGGGGGGGACTGAAGCTTTCTTT; cdr3_aa: CASSLRQGGTEAFF
d_call: TRBD2; v_call: TRBV27; j_call: TRBJ2-3; clone_size: -; cdr3_nt: TGTGCCAGCAGTCCTTTAGCGGGTAGGGTCCCAGATACGCAGTATTTT; cdr3_aa: CASSPLAGRVPDTQYF
d_call: TRBD1; v_call: TRBV6-5; j_call: TRBJ2-2; clone_size: -; cdr3_nt: TGTGCCAGCACAGGGGGACAGGGGGCTACCGGGGAGCTGTTTTTT; cdr3_aa: CASTGGQGATGELFF
d_call: TRBD1; v_call: TRBV18; j_call: TRBJ1-5; clone_size: once; cdr3_nt: TGTGCCAGCTCACCAGGGACAGGGGTAGGAAATCAGCCCCAGCATTTT; cdr3_aa: CASSPGTGVGNQPQHF
d_call: TRBD2; v_call: TRBV7-9; j_call: TRBJ2-7; clone_size: once; cdr3_nt: TGTGCCAGCAGCACAATAGCGGGGTCCTACGAGCAGTACTTC; cdr3_aa: CASSTIAGSYEQYF
d_call: -; v_call: TRBV5-4; j_call: TRBJ2-2; clone_size: -; cdr3_nt: TGTGCCAGCAGCTTGGAATTAGGCAGGGAACACGGGGAGCTGTTTTTT; cdr3_aa: CASSLELGREHGELFF
d_call: TRBD1; v_call: TRBV5-1; j_call: TRBJ2-7; clone_size: -; cdr3_nt: TGCGCCAGCAGCTCCCTGGGACAGGGTCTTGACGAGCAGTACTTC; cdr3_aa: CASSSLGQGLDEQYF
d_call: TRBD2; v_call: TRBV7-7; j_call: TRBJ2-2; clone_size: -; cdr3_nt: TGTGCCAGCAGCGTCGGACTAGCGGGGAACACCGGGGAGCTGTTTTTT; cdr3_aa: CASSVGLAGNTGELFF
d_call: TRBD2; v_call: TRBV9; j_call: TRBJ2-5; clone_size: -; cdr3_nt: TGTGCCAGCAGCTACTCGGCTAGCGGGGGGGCAGGGGAGACCCAGTACTTC; cdr3_aa: CASSYSASGGAGETQYF
d_call: -; v_call: TRBV19; j_call: TRBJ2-1; clone_size: -; cdr3_nt: TGTGCCAGTAGTATAGAGGCGGGCGTCTACAATGAGCAGTTCTTC; cdr3_aa: CASSIEAGVYNEQFF
d_call: TRBD2; v_call: TRBV11-3; j_call: TRBJ2-2; clone_size: -; cdr3_nt: TGTGCCAGCAGCTTTCAGGGACTAGTCGGCACCGGGGAGCTGTTTTTT; cdr3_aa: CASSFQGLVGTGELFF
d_call: -; v_call: TRBV6-5; j_call: TRBJ1-5; clone_size: -; cdr3_nt: TGTGCCAGCAGACCCGATCGACAGGCCGATCAGCCCCAGCATTTT; cdr3_aa: CASRPDRQADQPQHF
d_call: -; v_call: TRBV10-3; j_call: TRBJ2-5; clone_size: -; cdr3_nt: TGTGCCATCAGTGAATTAAAAGAGACCCAGTACTTC; cdr3_aa: CAISELKETQYF
d_call: -; v_call: TRBV19; j_call: TRBJ2-1; clone_size: once; cdr3_nt: TGTGCCAGTAGTGTATGGGGGGAGTCCTACAATGAGCAGTTCTTC; cdr3_aa: CASSVWGESYNEQFF
d_call: -; v_call: TRBV19; j_call: TRBJ1-2; clone_size: -; cdr3_nt: TGTGCCAGTAGTATCGGCCAGGCCCATGGCTACACCTTC; cdr3_aa: CASSIGQAHGYTF